This section outlines one T cell receptor beta chain sequence together with its context. The record originates from a study of T-cell memory formation after mild COVID-19. The authors produced TCR alpha and TCR beta cDNA libraries with sample barcodes and UMIs by 5'RACE using constant-segment primers. A single record per CDR3 protein comes from TCRdb applying MiXCR to the 5' RACE reads. The data contain around 130,000 distinct CDR3 sequences, about 17% of them seen just once; the ten biggest clones take up 5% to 5.5%. This CDR3 is 16 amino acids long. The V gene's germline CDR1 is ENHRY and CDR2 SYGVKD. The J segment lost 2 bases and the V segment lost 3 bases, leaving 6 bases of the junction unmatched.

The sequence was obtained from a man younger than 35 who had mild COVID-19 (a few samples of this study predate the infection). Cell type and time point are not known. The sample comprised PBMCs or a T cell subset sorted from them (not recorded which). V and J are TRBV10-3 and TRBJ2-3; 9 bases are a match to TRBD2. CDR3 region: CAISEPAGGNTDTQYF. CDR3 bases: TGTGCCATCAGTGAACCAGCGGGGGGAAACACAGATACGCAGTATTTT.